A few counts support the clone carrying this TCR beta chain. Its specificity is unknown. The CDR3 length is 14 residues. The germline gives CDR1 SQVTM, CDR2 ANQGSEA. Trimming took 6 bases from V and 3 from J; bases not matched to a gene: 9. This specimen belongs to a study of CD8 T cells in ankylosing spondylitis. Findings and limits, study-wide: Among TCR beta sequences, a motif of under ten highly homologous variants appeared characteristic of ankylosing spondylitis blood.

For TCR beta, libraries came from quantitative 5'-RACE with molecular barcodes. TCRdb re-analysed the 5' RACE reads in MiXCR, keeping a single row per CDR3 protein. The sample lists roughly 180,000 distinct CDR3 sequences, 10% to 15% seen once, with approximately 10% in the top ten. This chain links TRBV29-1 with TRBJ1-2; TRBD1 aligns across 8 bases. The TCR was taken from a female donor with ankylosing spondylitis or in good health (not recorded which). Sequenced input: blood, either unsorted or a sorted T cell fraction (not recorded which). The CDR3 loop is CSVDDRGAHYGYTF. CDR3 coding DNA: TGCAGCGTAGACGACAGGGGCGCGCACTATGGCTACACCTTC.